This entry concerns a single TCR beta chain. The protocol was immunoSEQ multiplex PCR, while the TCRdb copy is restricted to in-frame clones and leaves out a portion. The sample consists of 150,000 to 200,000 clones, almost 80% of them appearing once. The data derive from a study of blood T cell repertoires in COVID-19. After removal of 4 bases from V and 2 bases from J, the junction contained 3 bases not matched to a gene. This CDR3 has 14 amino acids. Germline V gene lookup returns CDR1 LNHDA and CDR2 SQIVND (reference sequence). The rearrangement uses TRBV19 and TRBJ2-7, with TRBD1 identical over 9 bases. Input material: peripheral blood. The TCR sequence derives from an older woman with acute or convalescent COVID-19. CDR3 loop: CASSRGQGPYEQYF. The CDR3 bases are TGTGCCAGTAGTAGGGGACAGGGTCCCTACGAGCAGTACTTC.